This TCR beta chain was documented in a study of shared clonotypes between healthy human individuals. The CDR3 loop spans 13 amino acids. J gave up 2 bases and V 4 bases, and 0 bases lay outside the gene matches. The V gene's germline CDR1 is WNHNN and CDR2 SYGVQD (reference sequence). Naive CD8 populations comprised CD45RO-negative cells positively selected for CCR7, excluding terminally differentiated effector memory CD45RA+ cells. At deep level, the assay was performed. Here immunoSEQ multiplex PCR was the method, and the copy in TCRdb shows in-frame clones only, minus some. The sample lists 1.5 million to 2.5 million clones, roughly 95% occurring once.

This clonotype was sampled from a man younger than 35 in good health. The chain recombines TRBV10-1 with TRBJ2-7; 9 bases agree with TRBD2. The sequenced sample was naive CD8+ T cells sorted from blood. CDR3 amino acids: CASSVAGAYEQYF. Here the CDR3 DNA reads TGCGCCAGCAGTGTAGCGGGGGCCTACGAGCAGTACTTC.